These T cell receptor beta chains were read from a single sample in a study of TIL therapy for anti-PD-1-resistant metastatic lung cancer. Measured with immunoSEQ multiplex PCR; TCRdb has only the in-frame clones, and not every one. Here the sample spans some 16,000 clones, 74% being singletons. The sequences come from blood, collected at baseline. These receptors all come from a person aged 25 to 85 with non-small cell lung cancer. Each CDR3 is given with its conserved first and last residue. D genes are given only for firm matches.

TRBV9 | TRBD1 | CASSVGGTGVQETQYF
TRBV10-1 | . | CASSASVRGEQFF
TRBV7-6 | . | CASSPTGELFF
TRBV5-1 | . | CASSLSRNIQYF
TRBV7-2 | . | CASSQGGTPPKTQYF
TRBV7-2 | . | CASSRGTYEQYF
TRBV6-5 | TRBD1 | CASSRMTGGAETQYF
TRBV27 | . | CASSFAPVGGELFF
TRBV10-3 | . | CAISGSTGDTQYF
TRBV15 | TRBD2 | CATSRSRTSGDEQYF
TRBV29-1 | . | CSVEGGSNGYTF
TRBV6-6 | . | CASSYEVLETQYF
TRBV5-6 | TRBD1 | CASSFGQVSYEQYF
TRBV9 | . | CASSFSQGGYTF
TRBV7-9 | . | CASRLHNEQFF
TRBV6-1 | TRBD1 | CASSDRDRADYEQYF
TRBV11-2 | . | CASSLQRHSYEQYF
TRBV4-3 | TRBD1 | CASSQAPGTGVSSTDTQYF
TRBV15 | . | CATSRDSGTNEKLFF
TRBV20-1 | . | CSARDSYEQYF
TRBV6-1 | TRBD1 | CASSEQTGGSGYTF
TRBV7-2 | TRBD1 | CASSSRTGNYGYTF
TRBV7-8 | . | CASSYPQYNEQFF
TRBV9 | . | CASSAEDWVRGDTQYF
TRBV6-1 | . | CASSEGGELFF
TRBV11-3 | . | CASSQQPPGRMGSNEKLFF
TRBV28 | . | CASSPGDTEAFF
TRBV7-9 | . | CASSILSNYGYTF
TRBV20-1 | . | CSASPGSPRYF
TRBV27 | TRBD2 | CASSSRLAGAADTQYF
TRBV9 | TRBD1 | CASSDLTGVTGELFF
TRBV7-9 | TRBD2 | CASSPRGAGGGTDTQYF
TRBV2 | . | CASRPGDPSNSPLHF
TRBV19 | TRBD1 | CASSGQGVNEQFF
TRBV6-6 | TRBD1 | CASSHPQGGYTF
TRBV7-9 | . | CASSLALGGPHQETQYF
TRBV11-3 | TRBD2 | CASSRGGAYLTDTQYF
TRBV14 | TRBD1 | CASSPNPRQGARRETQYF